The next 5 T cell receptor beta chains were all read from a single sample in a study of OX40 agonist ivuxolimab in advanced cancers. The method behind the library was the immunoSEQ multiplex PCR assay. Here the immuneACCESS table is served through TCRdb, limited to in-frame sequences with V and J called. Missing clones are a known gap in these copies; in checked studies unresolved V genes cover under half, and the rest lacks a known reason. The sample records about 94,000 clones, around 90% of which are singletons. Together, the top ten hold about 0.87% of the sample. This material consisted of CD4+ or CD8+ T cells sorted from blood, taken in a trial of the OX40 agonist ivuxolimab. The receptors originated from an adult with an advanced solid tumor such as melanoma, head and neck, liver or kidney cancer.

This rearrangement joins TRBV4-3 to TRBJ2-2, with D hard to call. This CDR3 contains 16 residues. Germline V gene data show CDR1 as LGHNA and CDR2 as YSLEER. The ends were cut back, 0 bases at V and 1 base at J, with 9 bases in the middle. The CDR3 sequence: CASSQDVAKNTGELFF. CDR3 nucleotide sequence: TGCGCCAGCAGCCAAGATGTCGCCAAGAACACCGGGGAGCTGTTTTTT.

The V and J genes are TRBV5-6 and TRBJ1-5; no clear D gene. This CDR3 is 14 amino acids long. V lost 0 bases, J lost 3 bases, and 7 bases lay in between. The germline V gene has CDR1 SGHDT and CDR2 YYEEEE. The chain's CDR3 is CASSLAADNQPQHF. The CDR3 DNA is TGTGCCAGCAGCTTGGCGGCCGACAATCAGCCCCAGCATTTT.

This chain links TRBV5-5 with TRBJ2-7, with unresolved D. Per the germline V gene, CDR1 is SGHKS and CDR2 is YYEKEE (reference sequence). V lost 0 bases and J lost 3, with 4 bases in between. CDR3 length: 12 amino acids. The CDR3 DNA follows: TGTGCCAGCAGCTTGGAAGACTACGAGCAGTACTTC. Amino acids: CASSLEDYEQYF.

V gene TRBV2 combines with J gene TRBJ2-5, with 10 bases identical to TRBD1. J gave up 2 bases and V 8 bases, and 5 bases lay outside the gene matches. CDR1 and CDR2 from the germline V gene are SNHLY and FYNNEI. The CDR3 has 14 amino acids. The CDR3 DNA sequence: TGTGCCAGCGGGGGACAGGGGCAGCAAGAGACCCAGTACTTC. Residues: CASGGQGQQETQYF.

The chain links TRBV7-3 to TRBJ2-7; the match to TRBD2 covers 8 bases. V shed 2 bases and J 3 bases; nucleotides not matched to a gene: 0. The CDR3 runs 13 residues. Germline loops: CDR1 SGHTA, CDR2 FQGTGA. CDR3 region: CASSLAGGYEQYF. The CDR3 nucleotides read TGTGCCAGCAGCTTAGCGGGAGGCTACGAGCAGTACTTC.